This T cell receptor beta chain was recorded in a study of blood T cell repertoires in COVID-19 (TCRdb year 2020). Regarding the study in general: Samples from collaborators originated in the United States, Italy and Spain and spanned both the acute and convalescent phases of COVID-19. A freely available public database, intended as a resource for researchers studying the immune response to SARS-CoV-2, is where the repertoires were released. Where HLA class I and class II types were available, the types were taken from metadata supplied by the sample provider, not from assay-based typing. The prospective study material was composed of cDNA or gDNA derived from T cells, B-cell-depleted T cells, or PBMCs. Deeply sampled blood TCRbeta repertoires from subjects exposed to, actively infected with, or recovered from COVID-19 were included in the dataset. Samples came from the ongoing ImmuneRACE study (first 160 participants) plus 1,254 subjects from 6 global collaborators. A de-identified subject ID, COVID-19 status, age in years and sex were almost always included in the sample metadata. Study-level results and caveats: Clinical and demographic metadata were provided uncurated, with the amount varying by source and participant.

The immunoSEQ Assay, a bias-controlled multiplex PCR, was used to amplify TCRbeta CDR3 regions from genomic DNA. In the paper's pipeline: The number of nucleated cells in each sample was estimated by amplification of reference gene primers within the assay. To quantify the absolute abundance of each unique TCRbeta CDR3 rearrangement, sequence reads were collapsed and filtered. For each sample, productive Simpson clonality was calculated as the square root of Simpson's diversity index across productive rearrangements. Not all clones reach the TCRdb copy of this immuneACCESS table, which keeps in-frame sequences only. Checked studies attribute under half of the gap to unresolved V genes and leave the rest unexplained. V and J calls and clone size are given by that table; D and trimming were obtained from the DNA. The sample records 70,000 to 85,000 clones, 86% of which are singletons. The top ten hold 1.5% to 2.5% of the sample.

The germline V gene encodes CDR1 MNHEY and CDR2 SMNVEV (reference sequence). Deletion took 2 bases off V and 0 bases off J, with a span of 14 bases between the germline ends. The CDR3 contains 17 residues, cysteine and phenylalanine counted. Of all the DNA, just the CDR3 is kept, 51 bases in frame from base 1. A remark on this clone: Its recognized antigen is unknown. Nothing much larger sits one base from this clone, and base qualities are not available.

Collaborating institutions collected whole blood in K2EDTA tubes following their own protocols. For TCRbeta analysis, collaborators shipped samples as frozen whole blood, isolated PBMCs, or DNA extracted from either of those sample types. Sequencing was carried out using peripheral blood. Recombination joined TRBV27 with TRBJ1-3, with an unclear D gene assignment. The TCR originated in a woman aged 60 to 75 with acute or convalescent COVID-19. CDR3 sequence: CASSLRQGGVSGNTIYF. At the DNA level, the sequence is TGTGCCAGCAGTTTAAGGCAAGGAGGTGTCTCTGGAAACACCATATATTTT.